Presented here are 5 T cell receptor beta chains from one specimen sequenced in a study of blood T cell repertoires in COVID-19. TCRdb keeps only in-frame clones here, not all; method: immunoSEQ multiplex PCR. The sample records 200,000 to 300,000 clones, around nine tenths being singletons. Sample: peripheral blood. The origin of the receptors is a man aged 40-50 years who had recovered from COVID-19.

The rearrangement joins TRBV27 to TRBJ2-7, with D perhaps TRBD1 (6 bases). Trimming took off 4 bases at V and 2 bases at J, with 24 bases between the two ends. In germline, CDR1 is MNHEY, CDR2 SMNVEV (reference sequence). CDR3 size: 18 residues. DNA of the CDR3: TGTGCCAGCAGTTCCGCGACGGATGGGGGCGGCGCGCCCTACGAGCAGTACTTC. Its translation: CASSSATDGGGAPYEQYF.

This clone was counted between two and nine times. The rearrangement joins TRBV7-9 to TRBJ2-2; D may be TRBD2 (6 bases). This CDR3 has 13 amino acids. Germline CDR1 SEHNR, CDR2 FQNEAQ (reference sequence). V was pared by 5 bases and J by 6 bases, with 10 bases between. CDR3 loop: CASSPREAGELFF. DNA of the CDR3: TGTGCCAGCAGCCCTAGGGAGGCCGGGGAGCTGTTTTTT.

The V call is TRBV5-4, the J call TRBJ2-2, with 9 bases lining up with TRBD2. CDR3 length: 15 amino acids. Per the germline V gene, CDR1 is SGHNT and CDR2 is YYREEE (reference sequence). Trimming cost V 4 bases and J 6 bases; bases outside gene matches: 7. In nucleotides, the CDR3 is TGTGCCAGCAGCCAACTAGCGGGTGTTCCCGGGGAGCTGTTTTTT. It translates to CASSQLAGVPGELFF.

V and J are TRBV27 and TRBJ1-1, with no clear D. This CDR3 has 13 amino acids. Germline CDR1 is MNHEY and CDR2 is SMNVEV (reference sequence). The germline V and J ends were trimmed by 2 bases and 0 bases, with 4 bases remaining between them. The CDR3 nucleotides are TGTGCCAGCAGTTTAGGCCTGAACACTGAAGCTTTCTTT. Protein: CASSLGLNTEAFF.

The rearrangement links TRBV5-1 to TRBJ2-2; TRBD1 might be the D (6 bases). The CDR3 loop spans 13 amino acids. Germline values: CDR1 SGHRS, CDR2 YFSETQ. Between the trimmed V and J ends, which lost 5 bases and 5 bases, there was a span of 10 bases. The CDR3 DNA reads as TGCGCCAGCAGAACACAGGGAACCGGGGAGCTGTTTTTT. It encodes CASRTQGTGELFF. Based on the CDR3 plus reference TRBV5-1 and TRBJ2-2, the full variable domain is KAGVTQTPRYLIKTRGQQVTLSCSPISGHRSVSWYQQTPGQGLQFLFEYFSETQRNKGNFPGRFSGRQFSNSRSEMNVSTLELGDSALYLCASRTQGTGELFFGEGSRLTVL.